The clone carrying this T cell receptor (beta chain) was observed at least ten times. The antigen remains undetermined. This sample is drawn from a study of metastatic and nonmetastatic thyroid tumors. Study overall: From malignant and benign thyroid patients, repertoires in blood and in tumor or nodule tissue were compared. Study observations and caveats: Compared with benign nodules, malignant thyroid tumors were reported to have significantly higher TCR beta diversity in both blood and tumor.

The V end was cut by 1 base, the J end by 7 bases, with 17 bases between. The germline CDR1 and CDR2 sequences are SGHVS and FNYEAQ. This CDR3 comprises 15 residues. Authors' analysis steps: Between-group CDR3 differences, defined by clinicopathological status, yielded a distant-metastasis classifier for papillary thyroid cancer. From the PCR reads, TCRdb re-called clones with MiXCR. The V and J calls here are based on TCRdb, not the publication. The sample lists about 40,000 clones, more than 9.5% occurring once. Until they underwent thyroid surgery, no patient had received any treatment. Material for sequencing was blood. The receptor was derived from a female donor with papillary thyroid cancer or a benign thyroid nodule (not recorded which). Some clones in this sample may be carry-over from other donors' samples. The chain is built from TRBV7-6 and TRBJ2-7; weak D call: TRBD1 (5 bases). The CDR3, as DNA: TGTGCCAGCAGCTTAGGAGACAGCGACCCTTTGGAGCAGTACTTC. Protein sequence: CASSLGDSDPLEQYF.